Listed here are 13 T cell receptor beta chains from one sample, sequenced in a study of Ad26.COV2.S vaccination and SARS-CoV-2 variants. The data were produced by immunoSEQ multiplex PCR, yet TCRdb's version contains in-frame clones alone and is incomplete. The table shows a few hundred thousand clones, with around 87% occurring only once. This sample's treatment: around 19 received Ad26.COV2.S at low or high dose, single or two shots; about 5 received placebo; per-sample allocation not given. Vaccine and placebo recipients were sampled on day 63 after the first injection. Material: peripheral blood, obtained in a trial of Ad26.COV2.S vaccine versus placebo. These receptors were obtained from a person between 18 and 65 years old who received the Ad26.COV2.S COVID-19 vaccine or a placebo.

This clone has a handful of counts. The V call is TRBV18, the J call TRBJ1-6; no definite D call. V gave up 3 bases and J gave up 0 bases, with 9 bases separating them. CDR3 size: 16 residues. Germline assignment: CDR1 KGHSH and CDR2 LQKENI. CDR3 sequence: CASSPGENSYNSPLHF. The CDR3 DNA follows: TGTGCCAGCTCACCCGGGGAGAACTCCTATAATTCACCCCTCCACTTT.

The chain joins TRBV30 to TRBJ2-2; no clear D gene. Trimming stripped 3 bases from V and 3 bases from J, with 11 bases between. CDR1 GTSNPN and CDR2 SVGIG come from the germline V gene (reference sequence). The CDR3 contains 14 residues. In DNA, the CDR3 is TGTGCCTGGAGGGTTCGGACGGACACCGGGGAGCTGTTTTTT. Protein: CAWRVRTDTGELFF.

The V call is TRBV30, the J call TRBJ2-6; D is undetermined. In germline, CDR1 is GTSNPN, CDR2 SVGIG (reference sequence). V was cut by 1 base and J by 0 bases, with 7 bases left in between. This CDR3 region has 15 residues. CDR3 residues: CAWSARVSGANVLTF. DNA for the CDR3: TGTGCCTGGAGTGCCCGGGTCTCTGGGGCCAACGTCCTGACTTTC.

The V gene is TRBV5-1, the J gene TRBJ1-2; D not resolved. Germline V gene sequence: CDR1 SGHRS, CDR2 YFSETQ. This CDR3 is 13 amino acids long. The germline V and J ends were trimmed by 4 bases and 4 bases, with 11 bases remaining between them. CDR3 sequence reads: CASSPPEGYGYTF. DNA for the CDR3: TGCGCCAGCAGCCCCCCGGAGGGCTATGGCTACACCTTC.

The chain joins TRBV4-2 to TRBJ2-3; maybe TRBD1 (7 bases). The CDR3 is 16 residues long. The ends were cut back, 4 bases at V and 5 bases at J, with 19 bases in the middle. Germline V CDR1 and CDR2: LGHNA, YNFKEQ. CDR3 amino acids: CASSRDSQGLGDTQYF. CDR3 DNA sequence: TGTGCCAGCAGCCGGGACTCACAGGGGTTGGGAGATACGCAGTATTTT.

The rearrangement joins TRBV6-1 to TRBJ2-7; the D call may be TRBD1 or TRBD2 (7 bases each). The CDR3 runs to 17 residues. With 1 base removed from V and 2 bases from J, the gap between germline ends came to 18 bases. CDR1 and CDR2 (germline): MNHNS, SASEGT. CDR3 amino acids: CASSEGRGTAGTYEQYF. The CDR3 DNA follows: TGTGCCAGCAGTGAAGGAAGGGGGACAGCGGGGACCTACGAGCAGTACTTC.

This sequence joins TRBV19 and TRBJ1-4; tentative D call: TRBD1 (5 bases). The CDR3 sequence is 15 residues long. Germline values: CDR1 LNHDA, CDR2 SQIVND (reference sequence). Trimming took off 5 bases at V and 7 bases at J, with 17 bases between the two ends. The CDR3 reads CASSPQRMGTEKLFF. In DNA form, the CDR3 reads TGTGCCAGTAGTCCACAAAGAATGGGGACTGAAAAACTGTTTTTT.

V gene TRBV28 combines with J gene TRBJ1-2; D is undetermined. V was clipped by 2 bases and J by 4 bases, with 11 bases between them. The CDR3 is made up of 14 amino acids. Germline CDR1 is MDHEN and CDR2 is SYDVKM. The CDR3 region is CASSLGPSSYGYTF. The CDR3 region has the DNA TGTGCCAGCAGTTTAGGCCCAAGTAGCTATGGCTACACCTTC.

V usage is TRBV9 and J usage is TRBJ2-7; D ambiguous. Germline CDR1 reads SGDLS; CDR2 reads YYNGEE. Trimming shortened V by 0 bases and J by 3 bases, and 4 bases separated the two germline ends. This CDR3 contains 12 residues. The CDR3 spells CASSVEDYEQYF. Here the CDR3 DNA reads TGTGCCAGCAGCGTAGAGGACTACGAGCAGTACTTC.

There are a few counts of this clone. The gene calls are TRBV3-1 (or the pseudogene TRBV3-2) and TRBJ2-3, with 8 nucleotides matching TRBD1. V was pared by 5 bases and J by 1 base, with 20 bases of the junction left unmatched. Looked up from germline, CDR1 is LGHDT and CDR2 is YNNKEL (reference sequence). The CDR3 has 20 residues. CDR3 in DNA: TGTGCCAGCAGCTCCCCTTTTGACCCGAGACAGGGGCTCGGCACAGATACGCAGTATTTT. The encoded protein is CASSSPFDPRQGLGTDTQYF.

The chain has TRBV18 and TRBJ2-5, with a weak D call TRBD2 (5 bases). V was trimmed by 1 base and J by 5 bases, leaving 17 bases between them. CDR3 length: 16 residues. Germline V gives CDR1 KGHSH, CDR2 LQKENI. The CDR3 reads CASSPRSGMPGETQYF. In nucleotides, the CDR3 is TGTGCCAGCTCACCACGATCGGGGATGCCGGGGGAGACCCAGTACTTC.

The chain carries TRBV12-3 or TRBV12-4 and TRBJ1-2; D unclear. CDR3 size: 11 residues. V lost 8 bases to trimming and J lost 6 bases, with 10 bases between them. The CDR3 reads CASFSGHGYTF. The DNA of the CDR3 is TGTGCCAGCTTTTCTGGGCATGGCTACACCTTC.

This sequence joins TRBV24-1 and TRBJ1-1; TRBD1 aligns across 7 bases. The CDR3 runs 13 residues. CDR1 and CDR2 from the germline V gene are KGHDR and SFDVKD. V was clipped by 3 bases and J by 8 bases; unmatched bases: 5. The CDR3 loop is CATSDRHRGEAFF. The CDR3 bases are TGTGCCACCAGTGATCGCCACAGGGGCGAAGCTTTCTTT.